What follows are 6 T cell receptor beta chains derived from one specimen sequenced in a study of post-analysis software for immune sequencing data. Whole-study findings and limits: In patients, about five TRBV segments were more frequent than in controls, with TRBV5-6, TRBV5-1 and TRBV20-1 among them.

Unique molecular identifiers were present in the TCR beta cDNA libraries. TCRdb re-analysed the PCR reads in MiXCR, keeping a single row per CDR3 protein. Of hundreds of thousands of distinct CDR3 sequences detected, 30% appear once; the ten largest clones hold approximately 0.6%. For these TCRs, the target antigens are not known. The sample taken for sequencing was blood. These receptors all stem from a girl aged 10 to 17 with multiple sclerosis.

This clonotype has just a few counts. V is TRBV11-2 and J is TRBJ2-7; no clear D. The J call is in doubt because the DNA end fits TRBJ2-5 better. CDR3 length: 11 residues. Germline CDR1 is SGHAT and CDR2 is FQNNGV. The CDR3 nucleotides are TGTGCCAGCAGCCCTGAGTGGACCCAGTACTTC. This codes for CASSPEWTQYF.

This clonotype was seen at least ten times. The chain uses TRBV29-1 and TRBJ2-5; 7 nucleotides line up with TRBD2. Germline V CDR1 and CDR2: SQVTM, ANQGSEA. After removal of 6 bases from V and 5 bases from J, the junction contained 12 bases not matched to a gene. This CDR3 spans 14 amino acids. CDR3 nucleotide sequence: TGCAGCGTGGGGCACCTACGGGGAGGGGAGACCCAGTACTTC. Translating gives CSVGHLRGGETQYF.

The J gene is TRBJ2-7, the V gene TRBV7-8; D gene uncertain. Germline V gene lookup returns CDR1 SGHVS and CDR2 FQNEAQ. The CDR3 consists of 16 residues. Trimming stripped 5 bases from V and 5 bases from J, with 22 bases between. The CDR3 sequence is CASSLGFERPTHEQYF. The DNA for the CDR3 is TGTGCCAGCAGCCTAGGGTTTGAGAGACCCACCCACGAGCAGTACTTC.

This clonotype was counted many times. This chain links TRBV7-9 with TRBJ2-7; D unresolved. Per the germline V gene, CDR1 is SEHNR and CDR2 is FQNEAQ (reference sequence). There are 12 residues in the CDR3. Trimming took 6 bases from V and 2 from J, leaving 8 bases between them. The CDR3 reads CASSLSPYEQYF. DNA for the CDR3: TGTGCCAGCAGTTTATCCCCCTACGAGCAGTACTTC.

This clonotype has a handful of counts. This CDR3 reads CASSQDLTRNQPQHF. In nucleotides, the CDR3 is TGCGCCAGCAGCCAAGATCTAACAAGAAATCAGCCCCAGCATTTT. The chain combines TRBV4-3 with TRBJ1-5; D not certain. The germline V gene has CDR1 LGHNA and CDR2 YSLEER. V was cut by 0 bases and J by 4 bases, with 10 bases left in between. This CDR3 has 15 residues.

A few counts support this clonotype. The chain combines TRBV6-1 with TRBJ2-7; tentative D call: TRBD1 (6 bases). This CDR3 has 17 amino acids. Trimming removed 6 bases from V and 1 base from J, with 22 bases in between. The germline CDR1 and CDR2 sequences are MNHNS and SASEGT. The CDR3 protein is CASSPTGTLKKSYEQYF. CDR3 sequence (DNA): TGTGCCAGCAGCCCTACCGGGACATTGAAGAAATCCTACGAGCAGTACTTC.